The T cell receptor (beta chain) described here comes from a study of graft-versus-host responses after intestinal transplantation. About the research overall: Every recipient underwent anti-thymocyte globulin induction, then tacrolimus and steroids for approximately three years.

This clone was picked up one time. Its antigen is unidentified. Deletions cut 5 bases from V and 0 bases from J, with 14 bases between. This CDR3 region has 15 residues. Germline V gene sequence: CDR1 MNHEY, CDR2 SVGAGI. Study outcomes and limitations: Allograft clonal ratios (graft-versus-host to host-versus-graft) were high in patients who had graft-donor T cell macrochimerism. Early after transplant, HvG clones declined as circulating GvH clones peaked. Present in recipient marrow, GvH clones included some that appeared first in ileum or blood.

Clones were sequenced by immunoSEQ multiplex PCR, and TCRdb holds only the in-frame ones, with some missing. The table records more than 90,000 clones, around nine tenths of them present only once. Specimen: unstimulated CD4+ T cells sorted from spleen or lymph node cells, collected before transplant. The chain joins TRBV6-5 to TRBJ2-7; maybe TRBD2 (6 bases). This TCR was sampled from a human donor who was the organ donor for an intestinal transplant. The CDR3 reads CASSRFSGSSYEQYF. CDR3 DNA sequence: TGTGCCAGCAGTCGATTTAGCGGTTCCTCCTACGAGCAGTACTTC.